These T cell receptor beta chains were read from a single sample in a study of T-cell memory formation after mild COVID-19. MiXCR, applied by TCRdb to the 5' RACE reads, yields one record per CDR3 protein. Here the sample spans some 290,000 distinct CDR3 sequences, 15% to 20% being singletons. The sequencing input was PBMCs or a T cell subset sorted from them (not recorded which). These receptors all come from a man aged 18 to 30 who had mild COVID-19 (a few samples of this study predate the infection). Cell type and time point are not known. The CDR3 runs from the conserved cysteine through the conserved F or W. Each record gives: J gene, clone size, D gene, V gene, CDR3 DNA, CDR3 protein. The D gene is left open where the match is weak. Clone sizes are given selectively: once, few, many, or a class where the clone is expanded.

J gene: TRBJ2-2
clone size: -
D gene: TRBD2
V gene: TRBV24-1
CDR3 DNA: TGTGCCACCAGTGATCCATCGGGACTAGCGGCGACGAACACCGGGGAGCTGTTTTTT
CDR3 protein: CATSDPSGLAATNTGELFF

J gene: TRBJ1-3
clone size: -
D gene: -
V gene: TRBV4-3
CDR3 DNA: TGCGCCAGCAGCCAAGAGCCAGGGATCAAGAGCTCTGGAAACACCATATATTTT
CDR3 protein: CASSQEPGIKSSGNTIYF

J gene: TRBJ1-2
clone size: -
D gene: -
V gene: TRBV7-9
CDR3 DNA: TGTGCCAGCAGCGAGGGGGGTGGCTACACCTTC
CDR3 protein: CASSEGGGYTF

J gene: TRBJ2-5
clone size: -
D gene: -
V gene: TRBV6-2/TRBV6-3
CDR3 DNA: TGTGCCAGCACCAGAGCGCCCGTCGTGCAAGAGACCCAGTACTTC
CDR3 protein: CASTRAPVVQETQYF

J gene: TRBJ1-5
clone size: few
D gene: -
V gene: TRBV12-3/TRBV12-4
CDR3 DNA: TGTGCCAGCAGCCCCGGGGCGTACAATCAGCCCCAGCATTTT
CDR3 protein: CASSPGAYNQPQHF

J gene: TRBJ2-5
clone size: -
D gene: -
V gene: TRBV12-3/TRBV12-4
CDR3 DNA: TGTGCCAGCAGTTCCCCTGGGGATCCTCAAGAGACCCAGTACTTC
CDR3 protein: CASSSPGDPQETQYF

J gene: TRBJ2-7
clone size: -
D gene: TRBD1
V gene: TRBV9
CDR3 DNA: TGTGCCAGCGCGGAGGGGACAGGGTATAGGCAGTACTTC
CDR3 protein: CASAEGTGYRQYF

J gene: TRBJ1-6
clone size: few
D gene: -
V gene: TRBV7-3
CDR3 DNA: TGTGCCAGCAGCTTCGAGTATTCACCCCTCCACTTT
CDR3 protein: CASSFEYSPLHF

J gene: TRBJ2-1
clone size: -
D gene: -
V gene: TRBV7-3
CDR3 DNA: TGTGCCAGCAGCCCGCAACGTTTTTCAGGAATACGAGAGCAGTTCTTC
CDR3 protein: CASSPQRFSGIREQFF

J gene: TRBJ2-5
clone size: many
D gene: -
V gene: TRBV7-3
CDR3 DNA: TGTGCCAGCAGTCCCACGGGACTCCAAGAGACCCAGTACTTC
CDR3 protein: CASSPTGLQETQYF

J gene: TRBJ1-1
clone size: few
D gene: -
V gene: TRBV6-5
CDR3 DNA: TGTGCCAGCAGCCGAGGTTGGGGGGCGGCGAACACTGAAGCTTTCTTT
CDR3 protein: CASSRGWGAANTEAFF

J gene: TRBJ2-4
clone size: many
D gene: TRBD2
V gene: TRBV7-2
CDR3 DNA: TGTGCCAGCAGCTTTCGGGCGGGAGACATTCAGTACTTC
CDR3 protein: CASSFRAGDIQYF

J gene: TRBJ1-4
clone size: -
D gene: TRBD1
V gene: TRBV12-3/TRBV12-4
CDR3 DNA: TGTGCCAGCAGTGCCCTGACAGGGTATCTGTTTTTT
CDR3 protein: CASSALTGYLFF

J gene: TRBJ1-2
clone size: -
D gene: TRBD1
V gene: TRBV7-9
CDR3 DNA: TGTGCCAGCAGCCCACCCTTCCCAGGGACAGGGGGGTATGGCTACACCTTC
CDR3 protein: CASSPPFPGTGGYGYTF

J gene: TRBJ1-6
clone size: -
D gene: -
V gene: TRBV27
CDR3 DNA: TGTGCCAGCAGTAGGAGTACGGTTGGGTTCTCCTATAATTCACCCCTCCACTTT
CDR3 protein: CASSRSTVGFSYNSPLHF

J gene: TRBJ2-5
clone size: -
D gene: TRBD2
V gene: TRBV7-3
CDR3 DNA: TGTGCCAGCAGCGCCAAAGGGACTAGCGGGGGGAAAAGGGAGACCCAGTACTTC
CDR3 protein: CASSAKGTSGGKRETQYF

J gene: TRBJ2-5
clone size: few
D gene: -
V gene: TRBV24-1
CDR3 DNA: TGTGCCACCAGTGGGGAGACCCAGTACTTC
CDR3 protein: CATSGETQYF

J gene: TRBJ2-1
clone size: few
D gene: -
V gene: TRBV10-3
CDR3 DNA: TGTGCCATCGGAACCGGGGCCCGAAGTGGCGATGAGCAGTTCTTC
CDR3 protein: CAIGTGARSGDEQFF

J gene: TRBJ2-5
clone size: few
D gene: TRBD2
V gene: TRBV4-1
CDR3 DNA: TGCGCCAGCAGCCAGGGACTAGCGGGGGGGCCACGGGAGACCCAGTACTTC
CDR3 protein: CASSQGLAGGPRETQYF

J gene: TRBJ2-5
clone size: few
D gene: -
V gene: TRBV24-1
CDR3 DNA: TGTGCCACCAGTGATTTGATGACGGAGACCCAGTACTTC
CDR3 protein: CATSDLMTETQYF

J gene: TRBJ1-4
clone size: many
D gene: TRBD1
V gene: TRBV12-3/TRBV12-4
CDR3 DNA: TGTGCCAGCACGCGCCAGGGGGCTCGTGAAAAACTGTTTTTT
CDR3 protein: CASTRQGAREKLFF

J gene: TRBJ2-3
clone size: -
D gene: -
V gene: TRBV5-1
CDR3 DNA: TGCGCCAGCAGCTTTGGCAGGGAGGCGGATACGCAGTATTTT
CDR3 protein: CASSFGREADTQYF

J gene: TRBJ2-3
clone size: -
D gene: -
V gene: TRBV7-9
CDR3 DNA: TGTGCCAGCAGCTTAGGGTCGGCTAGCACAGATACGCAGTATTTT
CDR3 protein: CASSLGSASTDTQYF

J gene: TRBJ2-5
clone size: few
D gene: -
V gene: TRBV6-2/TRBV6-3
CDR3 DNA: TGTGCCAGCAGTTACGGATTGGGGCAAGAGACCCAGTACTTC
CDR3 protein: CASSYGLGQETQYF

J gene: TRBJ2-2
clone size: many
D gene: -
V gene: TRBV12-3/TRBV12-4
CDR3 DNA: TGTGCCAGCAGTGTGTCAGTGGGATCCGGGGAGCTGTTTTTT
CDR3 protein: CASSVSVGSGELFF

J gene: TRBJ2-1
clone size: -
D gene: TRBD2
V gene: TRBV29-1
CDR3 DNA: TGCAGCGTTGAAGAGCCTAGCGGGGGCCCTAATGAGCAGTTCTTC
CDR3 protein: CSVEEPSGGPNEQFF

J gene: TRBJ1-6
clone size: few
D gene: -
V gene: TRBV10-2
CDR3 DNA: TGCGCCAGCAAGTATGCAGGGAGCTCCTATAATTCACCCCTCCACTTT
CDR3 protein: CASKYAGSSYNSPLHF

J gene: TRBJ2-3
clone size: many
D gene: -
V gene: TRBV11-2
CDR3 DNA: TGTGCCAGCAGCTTCACGGGGGCAGATACGCAGTATTTT
CDR3 protein: CASSFTGADTQYF

J gene: TRBJ2-2
clone size: few
D gene: -
V gene: TRBV5-1
CDR3 DNA: TGCGCCAGCAGCCCAAAGATAAGCACCGGGGAGCTGTTTTTT
CDR3 protein: CASSPKISTGELFF

J gene: TRBJ2-7
clone size: -
D gene: -
V gene: TRBV20-1
CDR3 DNA: TGCAGTGCTAGAGGGGGGAGCCCCTACGAGCAGTACTTC
CDR3 protein: CSARGGSPYEQYF

J gene: TRBJ1-4
clone size: many
D gene: -
V gene: TRBV5-1
CDR3 DNA: TGCGCCAGCAGCTTGGCCAGCCAGGAGGGAGAAAAACTGTTTTTT
CDR3 protein: CASSLASQEGEKLFF

J gene: TRBJ2-1
clone size: -
D gene: -
V gene: TRBV27
CDR3 DNA: TGTGCCAGCAGTTTAAGAGGGAGAGGCTCCTACAATGAGCAGTTCTTC
CDR3 protein: CASSLRGRGSYNEQFF

J gene: TRBJ1-1
clone size: many
D gene: -
V gene: TRBV29-1
CDR3 DNA: TGCAGCGTTGAAGGGGGCAGTCAAGTTGCTGCTTTCTTT
CDR3 protein: CSVEGGSQVAAFF